Presented here are 10 T cell receptor beta chains from one specimen sequenced in a study of T cell responses to AZD1222 COVID-19 vaccine. Produced via immunoSEQ multiplex PCR; TCRdb's table is partial and in-frame only. The table records 65,000 to 70,000 clones, about 88% of them present only once. This sample comprised peripheral blood, obtained on day 0 of AZD1222 vaccination. Receptors were obtained from an adult in good health.

This chain connects TRBV6-1 to TRBJ2-3; 8 positions match TRBD2. The CDR3 length is 16 residues. Germline values: CDR1 MNHNS, CDR2 SASEGT. Losses at the gene ends were 4 bases for V and 1 base for J; bases not matched to a gene: 7. CDR3: CASSAVGRAGTDTQYF. CDR3 DNA: TGTGCCAGCAGTGCGGTCGGGAGGGCTGGCACAGATACGCAGTATTTT.

The chain has TRBV5-6 and TRBJ2-3; 9 positions agree with TRBD2. The CDR3 consists of 14 residues. Germline V gene sequence: CDR1 SGHDT, CDR2 YYEEEE. Unmatched junction bases numbered 1, after V lost 5 bases and J lost 0 bases. The CDR3 DNA is TGTGCCAGCAGACTAGCGGGTAGCACAGATACGCAGTATTTT. Its translation is CASRLAGSTDTQYF.

V usage is TRBV14 and J usage is TRBJ1-1; D is undetermined. In germline, CDR1 is SGHDN, CDR2 FVKESK. Trimming removed 0 bases from V and 0 bases from J, with 8 bases in between. This CDR3 has 15 residues. The CDR3 coding sequence is TGTGCCAGCAGCCAAGATAGGTACATGAACACTGAAGCTTTCTTT. Protein product: CASSQDRYMNTEAFF.

The V gene is TRBV27, the J gene TRBJ1-2; a possible D gene is TRBD1 (6 bases). The CDR3 runs to 13 residues. Trimming removed 2 bases at V and 2 bases at J, with 6 bases between. Germline V lookup: CDR1 MNHEY, CDR2 SMNVEV (reference sequence). CDR3 amino acids: CASSLGQNYGYTF. CDR3 coding DNA: TGTGCCAGCAGTTTAGGACAGAACTATGGCTACACCTTC.

This sequence joins TRBV4-1 and TRBJ1-1; D might be TRBD1 (5 bases). Germline V gene sequence: CDR1 MGHRA, CDR2 YSYEKL. This CDR3 is built from 14 residues. Trimming took 0 bases from V and 4 from J, leaving 9 bases between them. CDR3 DNA sequence: TGCGCCAGCAGCCAAGACAGGGTGGGCACTGAAGCTTTCTTT. This sequence encodes CASSQDRVGTEAFF.

The chain links TRBV27 to TRBJ2-3, with D uncertain. V lost 2 bases and J 2 bases, leaving 8 bases between the germline ends. The V gene's germline CDR1 is MNHEY and CDR2 SMNVEV (reference sequence). There are 14 residues in the CDR3. The CDR3 sequence: CASSLRTLTDTQYF. CDR3 nucleotides: TGTGCCAGCAGTTTACGGACGCTCACAGATACGCAGTATTTT.

The chain has TRBV10-3 and TRBJ1-4; maybe TRBD1 (5 bases). Germline V gives CDR1 ENHRY, CDR2 SYGVKD. This CDR3 has 16 amino acids. Between the trimmed V and J ends, which lost 4 bases and 6 bases, there was a span of 18 bases. For the CDR3, the DNA is TGTGCCATCAGTGGTTCTGCGGGACGGGACGATGAAAAACTGTTTTTT. Protein: CAISGSAGRDDEKLFF.

The chain is built from TRBV18 and TRBJ1-1, with D uncertain. Trimming shortened V by 2 bases and J by 4 bases, and 11 bases separated the two germline ends. This CDR3 spans 14 amino acids. Germline CDR1 reads KGHSH; CDR2 reads LQKENI. The CDR3 spells CASSPASQLTEAFF. In DNA form, the CDR3 reads TGTGCCAGCTCACCAGCGAGTCAGCTCACTGAAGCTTTCTTT.

This chain joins TRBV7-3 and TRBJ2-3; D remains ambiguous. The CDR3 extends over 12 amino acids. V was trimmed by 2 bases and J by 4 bases, leaving 4 bases between them. CDR1 and CDR2 from the germline V gene are SGHTA and FQGTGA. The CDR3 coding sequence is TGTGCCAGCAGCTTAGGTGCAGATACGCAGTATTTT. Encoded protein: CASSLGADTQYF.

The sample holds a few counts of this clone. The chain links TRBV25-1 to TRBJ2-5, with D possibly matching TRBD1 (5 bases). The CDR3 sequence is 13 residues long. V dropped 3 bases and J dropped 2 bases, with 7 bases sitting between them. From germline, CDR1 is MGHDK and CDR2 SYGVNS. CDR3 in DNA: TGTGCCAGCAGTGACAGGGAACAAGAGACCCAGTACTTC. Its translation is CASSDREQETQYF.